The 3 T cell receptor beta chains presented below share a single source sample, sequenced in a study of T cell clonotyping in hematopoietic cell transplantation. Some clones are missing from TCRdb's copy, which holds only in-frame ones; the method was immunoSEQ multiplex PCR. The sample contains approximately 10,000 clones, approximately 90% of which appear only once. The sample comprised peripheral blood mononuclear cells. The receptors come from a woman between 50 and 59 years old in good health. Some clones in this sample may be carry-over from other donors' samples.

The gene calls are TRBV11-2 and TRBJ2-2, with a tentative D call TRBD2 (5 bases). The CDR3 is 15 amino acids. The ends were cut back, 0 bases at V and 5 bases at J, with 10 bases in the middle. Germline assignment: CDR1 SGHAT and CDR2 FQNNGV. The CDR3 sequence is CASSLEPGWTGELFF. In DNA form, the CDR3 reads TGTGCCAGCAGCTTAGAACCGGGGTGGACCGGGGAGCTGTTTTTT.

The chain employs TRBV5-1 and TRBJ2-5; D may match TRBD1 or TRBD2 (5 bases each). The V gene's germline CDR1 is SGHRS and CDR2 YFSETQ. The CDR3 sequence is 16 residues long. The V end lost 0 bases, the J end lost 2 bases, and 14 bases lay between the germline ends. CDR3 loop: CASSLAGTKSQETQYF. The CDR3 region has the DNA TGCGCCAGCAGCTTGGCTGGGACCAAATCTCAAGAGACCCAGTACTTC. The full variable domain, in which reference TRBV5-1 and TRBJ2-5 provide the parts outside the CDR3, is KAGVTQTPRYLIKTRGQQVTLSCSPISGHRSVSWYQQTPGQGLQFLFEYFSETQRNKGNFPGRFSGRQFSNSRSEMNVSTLELGDSALYLCASSLAGTKSQETQYFGPGTRLLVL.

The chain recombines TRBV20-1 with TRBJ1-1; no reliable D call. CDR1 and CDR2 from the germline V gene are DFQATT and SNEGSKA (reference sequence). With 5 bases removed from V and 7 bases from J, the gap between germline ends came to 8 bases. This CDR3 is 10 amino acids long. The CDR3 loop is CSALRGEAFF. In nucleotides, the CDR3 is TGCAGTGCTCTACGGGGTGAAGCTTTCTTT.